This TCR beta chain appears in the sequencing data of a study of blood T cell repertoires in COVID-19. Looking at the study overall: Samples taken during acute and convalescent COVID-19 were collected in the United States, Italy and Spain. PBMCs, B-cell-depleted T cells, or T cells provided the cDNA or gDNA that made up the material.

Under the authors' procedure: The assay estimated nucleated cells by amplifying reference gene primers. Generated by immunoSEQ multiplex PCR, the TCRdb table keeps only in-frame clones and is missing some. V and J calls and clone size are as listed in that table; D and trimming were resolved from the DNA. This table has under 60,000 clones, about 85% appearing once. Trimming removed 3 bases at V and 0 bases at J, with 10 bases between. Germline loops: CDR1 SQVTM, CDR2 ANQGSEA. The CDR3 extends over 14 amino acids. The receptor comes from a human donor in a cohort sampled during active COVID-19. This rearrangement joins TRBV29-1 to TRBJ2-3; the D gene is possibly TRBD2 (6 bases). Sequencing was done on a sample of peripheral blood. The CDR3 nucleotides read TGCAGCGTTGACTGGAGCGGGAGCACAGATACGCAGTATTTT. This codes for CSVDWSGSTDTQYF.